This TCR beta chain was sequenced for a study of blood T cells in healthy people across ages. This clonotype has just a few counts. Next came a second PCR, run for about 7 to 12 cycles, which used a sample-barcoded 5' primer along with a J-beta primer mix. Via MiXCR, TCRdb re-called the 5' RACE reads, giving one row per CDR3 protein. The sample comprises under 1,100,000 distinct CDR3 sequences, under 30% of which are singletons, and 0.75% rests with the top ten. Germline V lookup: CDR1 SNHLY, CDR2 FYNNEI. The CDR3 is made up of 16 amino acids. Whenever a sample was processed, at least 6 million PBMCs were isolated. This sample also belongs to another study, concerning T cells of mothers and their children. That study reports: The study obtained over 8 million TCR beta CDR3 reads per mother and 3 million to 3.5 million per child. Related mother and child pairs showed slightly greater overlap (not significant) than unrelated pairs did.

Material: blood. The chain is built from TRBV2 and TRBJ2-5; D may correspond to TRBD1 or TRBD2 (7 bases each). The DNA end favors TRBJ2-1, so the J call may be wrong. The origin of this receptor is a girl aged 2-9 years in good health. CDR3 residues: CASYRGGGGGFNEQFF. CDR3 bases: TGTGCCAGCTACCGAGGGGGCGGGGGAGGGTTCAATGAGCAGTTCTTC.